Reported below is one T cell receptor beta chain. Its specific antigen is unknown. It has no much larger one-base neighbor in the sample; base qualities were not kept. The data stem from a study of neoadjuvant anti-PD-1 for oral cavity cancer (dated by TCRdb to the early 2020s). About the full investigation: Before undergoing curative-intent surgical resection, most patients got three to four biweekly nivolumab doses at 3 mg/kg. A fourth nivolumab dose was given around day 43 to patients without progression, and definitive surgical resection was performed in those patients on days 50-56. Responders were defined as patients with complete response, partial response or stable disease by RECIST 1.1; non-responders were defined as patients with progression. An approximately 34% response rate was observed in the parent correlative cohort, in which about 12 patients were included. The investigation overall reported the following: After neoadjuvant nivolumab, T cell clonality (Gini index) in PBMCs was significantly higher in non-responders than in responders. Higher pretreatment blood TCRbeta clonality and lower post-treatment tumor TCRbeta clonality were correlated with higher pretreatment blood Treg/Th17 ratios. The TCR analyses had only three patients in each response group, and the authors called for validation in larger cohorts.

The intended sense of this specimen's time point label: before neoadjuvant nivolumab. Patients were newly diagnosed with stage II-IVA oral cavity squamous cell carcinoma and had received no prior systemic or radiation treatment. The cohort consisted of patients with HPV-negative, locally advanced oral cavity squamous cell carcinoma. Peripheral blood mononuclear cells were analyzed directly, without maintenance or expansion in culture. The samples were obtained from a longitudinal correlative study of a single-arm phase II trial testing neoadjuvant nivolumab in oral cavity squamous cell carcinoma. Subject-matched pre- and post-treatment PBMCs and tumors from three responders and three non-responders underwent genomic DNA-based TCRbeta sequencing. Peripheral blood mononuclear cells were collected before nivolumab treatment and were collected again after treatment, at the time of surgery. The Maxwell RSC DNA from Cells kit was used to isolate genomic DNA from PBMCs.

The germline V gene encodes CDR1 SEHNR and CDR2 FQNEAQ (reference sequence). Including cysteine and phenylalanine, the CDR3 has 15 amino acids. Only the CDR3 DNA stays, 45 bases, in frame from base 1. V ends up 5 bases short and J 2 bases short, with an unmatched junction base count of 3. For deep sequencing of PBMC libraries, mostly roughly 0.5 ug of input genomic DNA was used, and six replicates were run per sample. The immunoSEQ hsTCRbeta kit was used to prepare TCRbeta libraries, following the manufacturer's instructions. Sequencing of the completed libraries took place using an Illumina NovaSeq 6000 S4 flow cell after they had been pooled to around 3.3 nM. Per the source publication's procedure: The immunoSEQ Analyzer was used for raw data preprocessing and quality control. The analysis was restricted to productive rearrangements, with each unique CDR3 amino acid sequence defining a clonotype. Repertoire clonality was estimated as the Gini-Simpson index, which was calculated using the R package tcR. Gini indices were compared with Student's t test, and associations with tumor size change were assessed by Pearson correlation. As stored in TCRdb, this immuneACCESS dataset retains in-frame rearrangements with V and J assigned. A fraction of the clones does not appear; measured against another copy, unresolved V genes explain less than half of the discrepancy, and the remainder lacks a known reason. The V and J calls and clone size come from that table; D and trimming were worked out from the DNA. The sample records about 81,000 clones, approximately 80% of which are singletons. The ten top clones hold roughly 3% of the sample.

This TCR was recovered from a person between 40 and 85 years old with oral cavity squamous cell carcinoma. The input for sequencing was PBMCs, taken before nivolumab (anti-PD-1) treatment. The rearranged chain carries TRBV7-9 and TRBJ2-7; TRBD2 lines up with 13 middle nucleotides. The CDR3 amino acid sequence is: CASSMGLAGPYEQYF. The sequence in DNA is TGTGCCAGCAGCATGGGACTAGCGGGACCCTACGAGCAGTACTTC.